The subject of this entry is one T cell receptor (beta chain). Since no conserved phenylalanine or tryptophan closes the CDR3, a read error is the likely cause. Germline assignment: CDR1 SGHNT and CDR2 YENEEA. There are 17 residues in the CDR3. Losses at the gene ends were 3 bases for V and 2 bases for J; bases not matched to a gene: 6. Germline DNA was also extracted, while the blood RNA originated from unsorted whole blood. The data originate from a study of tumor-infiltrating lymphocytes in primary liver carcinoma. Synthesis of TCR beta cDNA was carried out from around 500 ng total RNA with a constant-region primer. Three nested multiplex PCR rounds, a slightly modified ARM-PCR, produced the libraries for TCR beta. Rounds one and two of PCR, each of roughly 11 cycles, were primed with TRBV1-TRBV30 forward primers and a C-beta reverse primer. Each CDR3 protein is one row after TCRdb ran MiXCR on the multiplex PCR reads. The sample shows a few hundred thousand distinct CDR3 sequences, almost 60% of them seen only once.

Sequencing was done on a sample of peripheral blood. The chain combines TRBV11-3 with TRBJ2-3; 12 positions match TRBD2. The sequence was collected from a woman aged 25 to 45 with primary liver carcinoma and hepatitis B virus infection. This CDR3 is CASSFRLAGGITDTQYH. The DNA for the CDR3 is TGTGCCAGCAGCTTTCGCCTAGCGGGAGGGATCACAGATACGCAGTATCAT.